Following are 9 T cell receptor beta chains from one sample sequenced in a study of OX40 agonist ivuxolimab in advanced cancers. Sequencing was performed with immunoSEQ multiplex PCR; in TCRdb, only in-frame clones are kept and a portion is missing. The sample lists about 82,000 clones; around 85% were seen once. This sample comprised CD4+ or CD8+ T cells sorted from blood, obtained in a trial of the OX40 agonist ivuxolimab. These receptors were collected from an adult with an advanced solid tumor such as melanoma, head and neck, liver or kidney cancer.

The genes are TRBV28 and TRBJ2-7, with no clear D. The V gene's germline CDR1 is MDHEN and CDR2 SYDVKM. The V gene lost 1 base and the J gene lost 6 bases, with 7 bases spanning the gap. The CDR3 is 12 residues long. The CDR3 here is CASSLSGSEQYF. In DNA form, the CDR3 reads TGTGCCAGCAGTTTATCAGGTAGCGAGCAGTACTTC.

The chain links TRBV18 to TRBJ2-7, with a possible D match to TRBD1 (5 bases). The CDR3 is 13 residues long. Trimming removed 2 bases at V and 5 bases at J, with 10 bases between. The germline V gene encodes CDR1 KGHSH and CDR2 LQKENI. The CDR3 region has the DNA TGTGCCAGCTCACCATCAGGGTCTAACGAGCAGTACTTC. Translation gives CASSPSGSNEQYF.

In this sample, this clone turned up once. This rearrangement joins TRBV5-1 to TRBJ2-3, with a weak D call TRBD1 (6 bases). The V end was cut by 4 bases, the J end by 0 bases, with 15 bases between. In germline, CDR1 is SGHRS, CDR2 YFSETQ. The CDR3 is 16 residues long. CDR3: CASSRGTTASTDTQYF. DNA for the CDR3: TGCGCCAGCAGCCGAGGGACAACCGCTAGCACAGATACGCAGTATTTT.

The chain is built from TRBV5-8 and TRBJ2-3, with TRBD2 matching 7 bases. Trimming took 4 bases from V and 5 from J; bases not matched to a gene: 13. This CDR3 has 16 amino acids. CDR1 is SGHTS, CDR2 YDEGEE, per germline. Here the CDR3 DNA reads TGTGCCAGCAGCCCGGGTCTAAGCGGGGAGCAAGATACGCAGTATTTT. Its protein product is CASSPGLSGEQDTQYF.

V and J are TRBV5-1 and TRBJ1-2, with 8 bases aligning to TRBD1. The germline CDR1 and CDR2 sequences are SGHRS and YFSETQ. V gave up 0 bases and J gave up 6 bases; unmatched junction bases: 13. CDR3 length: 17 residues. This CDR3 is CASSLGSGAGQDNGYTF. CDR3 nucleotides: TGCGCCAGCAGCTTGGGTTCAGGGGCGGGACAGGATAATGGCTACACCTTC.

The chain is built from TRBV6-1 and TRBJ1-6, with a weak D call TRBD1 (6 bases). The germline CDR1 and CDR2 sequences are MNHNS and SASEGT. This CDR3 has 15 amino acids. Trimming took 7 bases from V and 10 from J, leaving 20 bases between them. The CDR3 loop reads CASTPAGNRDSPLHF. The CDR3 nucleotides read TGTGCCAGCACGCCCGCGGGAAACAGGGACTCACCCCTCCACTTT.

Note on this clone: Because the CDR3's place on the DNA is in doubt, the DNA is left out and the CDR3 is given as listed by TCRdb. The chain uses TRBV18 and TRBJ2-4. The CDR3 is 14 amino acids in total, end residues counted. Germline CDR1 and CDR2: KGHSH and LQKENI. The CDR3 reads CASSLSGPKHIQYF.

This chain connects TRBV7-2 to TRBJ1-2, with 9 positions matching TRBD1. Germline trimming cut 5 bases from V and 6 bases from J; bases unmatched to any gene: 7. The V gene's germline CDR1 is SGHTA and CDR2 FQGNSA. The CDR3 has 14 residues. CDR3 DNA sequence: TGTGCCAGCAGCCCCCGGGACAGGGAGAATGGCTACACCTTC. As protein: CASSPRDRENGYTF.

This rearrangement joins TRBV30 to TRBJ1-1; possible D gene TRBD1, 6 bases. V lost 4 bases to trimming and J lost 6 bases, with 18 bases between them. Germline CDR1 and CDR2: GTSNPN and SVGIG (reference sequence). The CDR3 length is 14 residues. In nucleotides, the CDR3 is TGTGCCTGGACCGGGGGGCAGTATGCCGCTGAAGCTTTCTTT. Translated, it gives CAWTGGQYAAEAFF.